The 19 T cell receptor beta chains listed next were all sequenced from one sample in a study of early T cells in non-severe SARS-CoV-2 infection. Each CDR3 protein is one row after TCRdb ran MiXCR on the 5' RACE reads. The data contain some 57,000 distinct CDR3 sequences, approximately 12% of them singletons. Sequenced: whole blood. These receptors were taken from an adult who was a healthcare worker with PCR-confirmed SARS-CoV-2 infection or an uninfected control (not recorded which).

This sequence joins TRBV9 and TRBJ2-7, with 9 bases aligning to TRBD1. CDR1 SGDLS and CDR2 YYNGEE come from the germline V gene. The length of the CDR3 is 15 residues. The ends lost 4 bases at V and 0 bases at J; junction bases unmatched: 5. This chain's CDR3 is CASSSGTGNSYEQYF. Written as DNA, the CDR3 is TGTGCCAGCAGCTCCGGGACAGGGAACTCCTACGAGCAGTACTTC.

A word on this clonotype: A much larger clonotype is one base distant, so this may be a read error. The chain combines TRBV20-1 with TRBJ2-5, with TRBD2 matching over 8 bases. The CDR3 contains 17 residues. Trimming took 0 bases from V and 4 from J; bases not matched to a gene: 13. The germline CDR1 and CDR2 sequences are DFQATT and SNEGSKA (reference sequence). The CDR3 region is CSARDQYSGNLRETQYF. CDR3 DNA: TGCAGTGCTAGAGATCAGTATAGCGGGAATTTAAGAGAGACCCAGTACTTC.

This clonotype was seen only a few times. The gene calls are TRBV13 and TRBJ2-6; weak D call: TRBD1 (6 bases). This CDR3 has 17 amino acids. Trimming left V 4 bases short and J 4 bases short, with 17 bases between. The germline gives CDR1 PRHDT, CDR2 FYEKMQ (reference sequence). The DNA of the CDR3 is TGTGCCAGCAGCTCCCGGGACAACTTACGGGGGGCCAACGTCCTGACTTTC. As protein: CASSSRDNLRGANVLTF.

This clonotype was observed many times. The genes are TRBV18 and TRBJ2-3, with 14 positions matching TRBD2. This CDR3 region has 21 residues. CDR1 KGHSH and CDR2 LQKENI come from the germline V gene. The trim removed 2 bases at V and 0 bases at J, leaving 13 bases unmatched. This CDR3 is CASSPRLAGLAGVRSTDTQYF. DNA for the CDR3: TGTGCCAGCTCACCAAGGTTAGCGGGACTAGCGGGAGTACGGAGCACAGATACGCAGTATTTT.

This clonotype was counted many times. The genes are TRBV27 and TRBJ1-6, with D unresolved. The length of the CDR3 is 13 residues. The germline V and J ends were trimmed by 5 bases and 6 bases, with 8 bases remaining between them. CDR1 MNHEY and CDR2 SMNVEV come from the germline V gene (reference sequence). Here the CDR3 reads CASSINFNSPLHF. Written as DNA, the CDR3 is TGTGCCAGCAGTATCAATTTTAATTCACCCCTCCACTTT.

The chain couples TRBV28 to TRBJ2-2; D uncertain. Germline CDR1 MDHEN, CDR2 SYDVKM. Trimming took 7 bases from V and 0 from J, leaving 9 bases between them. CDR3 size: 14 residues. The CDR3 DNA is TGTGCCAGCACCACTGACCCGAACACCGGGGAGCTGTTTTTT. The encoded protein is CASTTDPNTGELFF.

This clonotype was seen a handful of times. This chain links TRBV7-3 with TRBJ2-3; D might be TRBD1 (6 bases). Trimming removed 5 bases from V and 6 bases from J, with 18 bases in between. Per the germline V gene, CDR1 is SGHTA and CDR2 is FQGTGA. This CDR3 spans 15 amino acids. The CDR3 nucleotides read TGTGCCAGCAGCACCTCGACAGGTCTAGGTGATACGCAGTATTTT. Amino acid sequence: CASSTSTGLGDTQYF.

This clonotype has a handful of counts. The chain joins TRBV3-1 to TRBJ2-6, with D unresolved. There are 14 residues in the CDR3. V was trimmed by 4 bases and J by 4 bases, leaving 8 bases between them. CDR1 is LGHDT, CDR2 YNNKEL, per germline (reference sequence). This chain's CDR3 is CASSPRPGANVLTF. The CDR3 DNA follows: TGTGCCAGCAGCCCGAGACCCGGGGCCAACGTCCTGACTTTC.

The chain carries TRBV28 and TRBJ2-3; 12 bases fit TRBD2. Germline CDR1 and CDR2: MDHEN and SYDVKM. This CDR3 comprises 14 residues. Trimming at V came to 7 bases and at J to 1 base, leaving 0 bases not matched to a gene. CDR3 DNA sequence: TGTGCCAGCACTAGCGGGGGGGGCACAGATACGCAGTATTTT. As protein: CASTSGGGTDTQYF.

This clonotype occurred many times. This chain links TRBV7-9 with TRBJ2-7; D may correspond to TRBD1 or TRBD2 (7 bases each). The germline V gene encodes CDR1 SEHNR and CDR2 FQNEAQ (reference sequence). The CDR3 spans 14 residues. The ends were cut back, 3 bases at V and 4 bases at J, with 13 bases in the middle. CDR3 DNA sequence: TGTGCCAGCAGCTTTACAGGGGAGGGTTACGAGCAGTACTTC. This translates into CASSFTGEGYEQYF.

The genes are TRBV5-5 and TRBJ2-1; 7 bases fit TRBD2. Trimming removed 6 bases from V and 2 bases from J; junction bases left unmatched: 5. Germline CDR1 SGHKS, CDR2 YYEKEE (reference sequence). The CDR3 runs 14 residues. The CDR3 region is CASKGGAAYNEQFF. CDR3 coding DNA: TGTGCCAGCAAGGGAGGGGCGGCCTACAATGAGCAGTTCTTC.

This clonotype appeared many times. The chain links TRBV27 to TRBJ2-1; TRBD2 is a possible D gene (6 bases). Germline CDR1 reads MNHEY; CDR2 reads SMNVEV (reference sequence). The V end was cut by 8 bases, the J end by 6 bases, with 11 bases between. The CDR3 covers 12 residues. In DNA form, the CDR3 reads TGTGCCAGCGTCGGGACTCTCAATGAGCAGTTCTTC. Its translation is CASVGTLNEQFF.

A few counts support this clonotype. V is TRBV12-3 or TRBV12-4 and J is TRBJ2-3, with 8 bases lining up with TRBD1. The CDR3 has 12 amino acids. V gave up 10 bases and J gave up 4 bases; unmatched junction bases: 4. This chain's CDR3 is CATNRGSDTQYF. The CDR3 bases are TGTGCCACCAACAGGGGGTCAGATACGCAGTATTTT.

The rearrangement uses TRBV11-2 and TRBJ2-7, with TRBD1 matching over 10 bases. The CDR3 covers 15 residues. Trimming cost V 6 bases and J 3 bases; bases outside gene matches: 8. Germline V lookup: CDR1 SGHAT, CDR2 FQNNGV. CDR3: CASREQRTGGYEQYF. The CDR3 bases are TGTGCCAGCAGGGAACAAAGGACAGGGGGCTACGAGCAGTACTTC.

The J gene is TRBJ2-7, the V gene TRBV6-6; no clear D. Germline V lookup: CDR1 MNHNY, CDR2 SVGAGI (reference sequence). V was pared by 7 bases and J by 2 bases, with 9 bases between. CDR3 length: 12 residues. CDR3 residues: CASTSGTYEQYF. The CDR3 nucleotides are TGTGCCAGCACATCGGGCACCTACGAGCAGTACTTC.

This clonotype was picked up a small number of times. The genes are TRBV7-9 and TRBJ2-7; the D is unclear. The germline V gene has CDR1 SEHNR and CDR2 FQNEAQ (reference sequence). This CDR3 has 12 residues. V was cut by 2 bases and J by 5 bases, with 7 bases left in between. For the CDR3, the DNA is TGTGCCAGCAGCTTATTTGGGGACGAGCAGTACTTC. It translates to CASSLFGDEQYF.

This clonotype was counted ten times or more. The chain uses TRBV3-1 and TRBJ2-4; the match to TRBD1 covers 8 bases. Germline loops: CDR1 LGHDT, CDR2 YNNKEL (reference sequence). The CDR3 spans 14 residues. V was clipped by 5 bases and J by 3 bases; unmatched bases: 3. The DNA for the CDR3 is TGTGCCAGCAGCTTCGGACAGGGCAAAAACATTCAGTACTTC. This sequence encodes CASSFGQGKNIQYF.

This clonotype has at least ten counts. The V gene is TRBV4-2, the J gene TRBJ2-7; weak D call: TRBD1 (7 bases). Trimming cost V 1 base and J 3 bases, with 13 bases left between them. CDR1 is LGHNA and CDR2 is YNFKEQ in the germline V gene. The CDR3 is 15 amino acids. The CDR3 DNA is TGTGCCAGCAGCCAAGTGCAGGGGGGAGGCTACGAGCAGTACTTC. This translates into CASSQVQGGGYEQYF.

The chain couples TRBV11-2 to TRBJ1-1; 8 positions match TRBD1. In germline, CDR1 is SGHAT, CDR2 FQNNGV. The junction had 8 bases not matched to a gene; V was cut back by 5 bases and J by 3 bases. This CDR3 is 15 amino acids long. The CDR3 DNA reads as TGTGCCAGCAGCCCAATAGACAGGGGATACACTGAAGCTTTCTTT. Protein product: CASSPIDRGYTEAFF.